This TCR beta chain appears in the sequencing data of a study of cytotoxic CD8 clonotypes in ibrutinib-treated CLL. Whole-study context: Partial responders around 24, complete 2; around twelve progressed and roughly 14 stayed in remission by median about 6 years. Mean per-sample yields comprised roughly 260,000 productive templates and approximately 90,000 productive rearrangements.

This CDR3 is built from 11 residues. The germline V gene encodes CDR1 DFQATT and CDR2 SNEGSKA (reference sequence). The V and J ends lost 6 bases and 1 base respectively, with 6 bases between them. The intended depth for sequencing was 1 in 200,000 to 1 in 1 million T cells. Only in-frame clones appear in the TCRdb table, and some are missing; sequencing was by immunoSEQ multiplex PCR. This sample has 70,000 to 80,000 clones, with roughly 83% found just once. Overall study findings and caveats: Starting clonality was above that of age-matched healthy donors and tracked circulating CD8+ T-cell counts.

This clone was seen only a few times. Its antigen is not identified. Source: PBMCs, taken after 24 months of ibrutinib treatment. The V call is TRBV20-1, the J call TRBJ1-1, with D hard to call. This clonotype was sampled from a human donor with chronic lymphocytic leukemia. CDR3: CSATGNTEAFF. CDR3 nucleotides: TGCAGTGCCACGGGGAACACTGAAGCTTTCTTT.